Shown below are 17 T cell receptor beta chains from a single sample sequenced in a study of beta chain features in type 1 diabetes. Findings and limits, study-wide: Shortening that was moderate but significant affected the TCRB CDR3s of Type 1 diabetes patients in all four CD4+ subsets.

The sequenced template was cDNA made from the entire isolated RNA. Profiling relied on immunoSEQ multiplex PCR, and the TCRdb table lists in-frame clones only, not all of them. The table includes a few hundred thousand clones, 24% detected once. Antigens of these TCRs are unknown. The sequencing sample was made of naive CD4+ T cells from blood. These receptors were obtained from a woman aged 25 to 45 with type 1 diabetes.

In its sample, this clone was seen a few times. Mismatch with germline at one junction end may stem from a read error. V gene TRBV6-6 combines with J gene TRBJ2-3; 8 bases agree with TRBD2. In germline, CDR1 is MNHNY, CDR2 SVGAGI (reference sequence). The CDR3 consists of 9 residues. CDR3 in amino acids: CASSYLAGF. The CDR3 DNA reads TGTGCCAGCAGTTACCTAGCGGGTTTT.

This rearrangement joins TRBV28 to TRBJ2-5; no definite D call. The germline V gene has CDR1 MDHEN and CDR2 SYDVKM. Trimming pared 3 bases from V and 2 bases from J, leaving 10 bases between. The CDR3 sequence is 14 residues long. This CDR3 is CASSFDTAQETQYF. In DNA, the CDR3 is TGTGCCAGCAGTTTCGACACCGCGCAAGAGACCCAGTACTTC.

The V gene is TRBV2, the J gene TRBJ2-5; possibly TRBD2 for D (6 bases). The CDR3 length is 14 residues. From germline, CDR1 is SNHLY and CDR2 FYNNEI. Trimming shortened V by 3 bases and J by 4 bases, and 12 bases separated the two germline ends. CDR3 in DNA: TGTGCCAGCAGTGAGTGGATCGGGGGAGAGACCCAGTACTTC. Translated, it gives CASSEWIGGETQYF.

This clone was observed a handful of times. This chain connects TRBV11-2 to TRBJ2-7, with 9 bases aligning to TRBD2. Germline lookup yields CDR1 SGHAT and CDR2 FQNNGV. V dropped 5 bases and J dropped 4; count of bases not matched to a gene: 9. This CDR3 region has 15 residues. This CDR3 is CASSPSSGRAYEQYF. CDR3 coding DNA: TGTGCCAGCAGCCCCAGTAGCGGGAGAGCGTACGAGCAGTACTTC.

This chain links TRBV5-1 with TRBJ2-7, with 7 bases fitting TRBD1. The CDR3 consists of 14 residues. The germline V gene encodes CDR1 SGHRS and CDR2 YFSETQ. With V trimmed by 4 bases and J by 2 bases, 6 bases remained unmatched. The CDR3 sequence: CASSEGDRTYEQYF. The CDR3 DNA reads as TGCGCCAGCAGCGAAGGGGACAGAACCTACGAGCAGTACTTC.

This clone was picked up a small number of times. V is TRBV15 and J is TRBJ2-2; D unclear. The CDR3 is 14 residues long. V shed 0 bases and J shed 4 bases, with 6 bases lying between them. The germline CDR1 and CDR2 sequences are LNHNV and YYDKDF (reference sequence). The DNA of the CDR3 is TGTGCCACCAGCAGAGACCAGGTCACCGGGGAGCTGTTTTTT. This encodes CATSRDQVTGELFF. Full variable domain (missing parts from reference TRBV15 and TRBJ2-2): DAMVIQNPRYQVTQFGKPVTLSCSQTLNHNVMYWYQQKSSQAPKLLFHYYDKDFNNEADTPDNFQSRRPNTSFCFLDIRSPGLGDTAMYLCATSRDQVTGELFFGEGSRLTVL.

The gene calls are TRBV29-1 and TRBJ2-7, with TRBD2 matching 9 bases. This CDR3 is built from 13 residues. V was pared by 6 bases and J by 2 bases, with 5 bases of the junction left unmatched. The V gene's germline CDR1 is SQVTM and CDR2 ANQGSEA. The CDR3 loop reads CSVSGRFAYEQYF. In DNA form, the CDR3 reads TGCAGCGTGAGCGGGAGGTTCGCCTACGAGCAGTACTTC.

The chain carries TRBV29-1 and TRBJ2-2; 7 positions match TRBD2. With 7 bases clipped from V and 0 bases from J, the junction kept 5 bases outside the gene matches. The length of the CDR3 is 14 residues. CDR1 and CDR2 (germline): SQVTM, ANQGSEA. The CDR3 loop is CSARGGTNTGELFF. The CDR3 DNA reads TGCAGCGCCCGCGGGGGAACGAACACCGGGGAGCTGTTTTTT.

The chain recombines TRBV28 with TRBJ2-7; possible D gene TRBD1, 6 bases. The V and J ends lost 2 bases and 5 bases respectively, with 13 bases between them. The germline gives CDR1 MDHEN, CDR2 SYDVKM. CDR3 length: 14 residues. The CDR3 nucleotides are TGTGCCAGCAGTTTAAGGCAGGGGATCGACGAGCAGTACTTC. It yields the protein CASSLRQGIDEQYF.

The V gene is TRBV6-6, the J gene TRBJ1-5, with a tentative D call TRBD1 (6 bases). Germline V gene sequence: CDR1 MNHNY, CDR2 SVGAGI (reference sequence). Trimming pared 6 bases from V and 1 base from J, leaving 10 bases between. The CDR3 spans 14 residues. The CDR3 loop reads CASRSGVSNQPQHF. In nucleotides, the CDR3 is TGTGCCAGCAGATCAGGGGTCAGCAATCAGCCCCAGCATTTT.

The chain links TRBV7-9 to TRBJ2-1; 7 bases line up with TRBD2. The CDR3 is made up of 15 amino acids. Germline V gene lookup returns CDR1 SEHNR and CDR2 FQNEAQ (reference sequence). Trimming cost V 4 bases and J 6 bases; bases outside gene matches: 9. As DNA, the CDR3 is TGTGCCAGCAGCTCCCTCAAGACTAGCAGCAATGAGCAGTTCTTC. Residues: CASSSLKTSSNEQFF.

This clone came up a few times. The rearrangement joins TRBV21-1 to TRBJ2-7; TRBD1 was called by the table and not checked on the DNA. TRBV21-1 is reported as a pseudogene. This CDR3 spans 16 amino acids. The CDR3 DNA follows: TGTGCCAGCACCCAAAGTCCGGGACAGGGGTCCTACGAGCAGTACTTC. Translating gives CASTQSPGQGSYEQYF.

The chain has TRBV6-1 and TRBJ2-2, with 11 bases lining up with TRBD1. The V segment lost 4 bases and the J segment 6 bases; nucleotides outside the gene matches: 7. CDR1 MNHNS and CDR2 SASEGT come from the germline V gene. This CDR3 region has 16 residues. This CDR3 is CASSVRTGGVAGELFF. The DNA of the CDR3 is TGTGCCAGCAGTGTCCGGACAGGGGGCGTCGCCGGGGAGCTGTTTTTT.

The chain links TRBV5-1 to TRBJ2-6; maybe TRBD1 (5 bases). The V gene lost 0 bases and the J gene lost 2 bases, with 6 bases spanning the gap. Germline CDR1 SGHRS, CDR2 YFSETQ. CDR3 size: 15 residues. Written as DNA, the CDR3 is TGCGCCAGCAGCTTGGTGGGGCCTGGGGCCAACGTCCTGACTTTC. This sequence encodes CASSLVGPGANVLTF.

The chain recombines TRBV19 with TRBJ2-5; TRBD1 might be the D (6 bases). Germline values: CDR1 LNHDA, CDR2 SQIVND (reference sequence). V gave up 3 bases and J gave up 10 bases, with 21 bases separating them. The CDR3 has 15 amino acids. The CDR3 nucleotides read TGTGCCAGTAGTATCTTAGGGCAGGGCCAGGGGATCCAGTACTTC. Translation gives CASSILGQGQGIQYF.

This rearrangement joins TRBV7-9 to TRBJ2-1; a possible D gene is TRBD2 (6 bases). The CDR3 contains 16 residues. The germline V gene encodes CDR1 SEHNR and CDR2 FQNEAQ (reference sequence). Trimming took off 5 bases at V and 4 bases at J, with 18 bases between the two ends. CDR3 residues: CASSTHAGGSYNEQFF. CDR3 coding DNA: TGTGCCAGCAGCACCCACGCTGGGGGGTCATACAATGAGCAGTTCTTC.

A few counts support this clone. The chain employs TRBV6-1 and TRBJ1-1; D is undetermined. Trimming removed 4 bases from V and 6 bases from J, with 21 bases in between. CDR3 length: 16 amino acids. Germline CDR1 and CDR2: MNHNS and SASEGT. CDR3 protein: CASSAFSSTGKAEAFF. As DNA, the CDR3 is TGTGCCAGCAGTGCGTTTTCTAGCACGGGTAAGGCTGAAGCTTTCTTT.